These 2 T cell receptor beta chains were all obtained from the same sample, sequenced in a study of radiotherapy plus CTLA-4 blockade in lung cancer. Only in-frame clones appear in the TCRdb table, and some are missing; sequencing was by immunoSEQ multiplex PCR. The data contain about 62,000 clones, 65% to 85% of them seen just once; the ten biggest clones take up 2.9%. The sequencing here drew on peripheral blood, taken from a patient treated with radiotherapy plus ipilimumab. These receptors originate from a human donor with non-small cell lung cancer who had a complete response to radiotherapy plus ipilimumab.

V is TRBV18 and J is TRBJ1-2; D gene unclear. Germline-derived CDR1 and CDR2 are KGHSH and LQKENI. CDR3 length: 13 residues. V gave up 0 bases and J gave up 4 bases, with 6 bases separating them. The CDR3 sequence: CASSPPTRYGYTF. CDR3 nucleotides: TGTGCCAGCTCACCACCGACACGCTATGGCTACACCTTC.

V and J are TRBV11-3 and TRBJ2-5, with D perhaps TRBD2 (5 bases). Germline values: CDR1 SGHNT, CDR2 YENEEA. V dropped 4 bases and J dropped 0 bases, with 12 bases sitting between them. This CDR3 is built from 15 residues. The CDR3 loop reads CASSSGLGYQETQYF. The CDR3 DNA sequence: TGTGCCAGCAGCTCAGGACTGGGATACCAAGAGACCCAGTACTTC.